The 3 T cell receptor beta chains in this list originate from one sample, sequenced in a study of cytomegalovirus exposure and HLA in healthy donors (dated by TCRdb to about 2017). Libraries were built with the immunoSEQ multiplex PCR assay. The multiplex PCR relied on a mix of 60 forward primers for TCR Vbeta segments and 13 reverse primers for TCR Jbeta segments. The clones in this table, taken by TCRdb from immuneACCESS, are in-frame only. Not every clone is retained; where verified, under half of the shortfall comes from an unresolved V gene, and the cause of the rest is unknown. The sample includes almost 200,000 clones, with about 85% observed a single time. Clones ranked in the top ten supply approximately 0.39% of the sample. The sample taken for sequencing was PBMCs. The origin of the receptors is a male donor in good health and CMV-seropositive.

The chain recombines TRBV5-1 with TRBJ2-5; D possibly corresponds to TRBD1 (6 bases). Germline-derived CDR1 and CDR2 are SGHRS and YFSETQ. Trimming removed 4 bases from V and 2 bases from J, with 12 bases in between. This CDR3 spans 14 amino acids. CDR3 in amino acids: CASSPGQLQETQYF. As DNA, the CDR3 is TGCGCCAGCAGCCCTGGACAGCTTCAAGAGACCCAGTACTTC. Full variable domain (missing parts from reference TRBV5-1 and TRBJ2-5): KAGVTQTPRYLIKTRGQQVTLSCSPISGHRSVSWYQQTPGQGLQFLFEYFSETQRNKGNFPGRFSGRQFSNSRSEMNVSTLELGDSALYLCASSPGQLQETQYFGPGTRLLVL.

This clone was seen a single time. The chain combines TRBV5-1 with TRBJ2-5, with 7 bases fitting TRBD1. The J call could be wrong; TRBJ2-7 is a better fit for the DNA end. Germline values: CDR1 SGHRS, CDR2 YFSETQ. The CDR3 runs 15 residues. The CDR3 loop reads CASSPERDSPYEQYF. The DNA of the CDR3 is TGCGCCAGCAGCCCGGAACGGGACAGTCCCTACGAGCAGTACTTC.

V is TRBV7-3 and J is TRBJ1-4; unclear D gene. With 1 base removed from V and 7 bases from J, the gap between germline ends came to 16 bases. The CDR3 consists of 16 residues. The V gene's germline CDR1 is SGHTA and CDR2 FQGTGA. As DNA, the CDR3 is TGTGCCAGCAGCTTAAACCCTCCCGGGGATGGTGAAAAACTGTTTTTT. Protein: CASSLNPPGDGEKLFF.